This T cell receptor (beta chain) stems from a study of response to subunit inactivated influenza vaccine. Concerning this clonotype: The antigen remains undetermined.

TCRdb re-called the RT-PCR reads through MiXCR, storing one row per CDR3 protein. The table has 860,000 or so distinct CDR3 sequences, around 21% seen once; the top ten hold roughly 10%. CDR1 SGDLS and CDR2 YYNGEE come from the germline V gene. The junction had 9 bases not matched to a gene; V was cut back by 4 bases and J by 0 bases. The CDR3 is made up of 18 amino acids. Points from the study as a whole: With each seasonal influenza vaccination, the authors suggested, few new T cells are recruited.

This clonotype was sampled from a man between 45 and 60 years old who received an inactivated influenza vaccine. The sequenced sample was PBMCs from blood, obtained 5 to 6 days after vaccination. V gene TRBV9 combines with J gene TRBJ2-6; 8 bases agree with TRBD1. The CDR3 here is CASSTSGQALSGANVLTF. CDR3 sequence (DNA): TGTGCCAGCAGCACCTCGGGACAGGCCCTCTCTGGGGCCAACGTCCTGACTTTC.